This T cell receptor beta chain was documented in a study of blood T cell repertoires in COVID-19. The protocol was immunoSEQ multiplex PCR, while the TCRdb copy is restricted to in-frame clones and leaves out a portion. Of 120,000 or so clones in the sample, around 87% were seen once. This clone came up once. The clonotype originates from a man aged 50 or older with acute or convalescent COVID-19. The sample comprised peripheral blood.

For the CDR3, the DNA is TGTGCCAGCAGCCGGCAAAGACCGGGACTAGCGGGATTGGACGGGGAGCTGTTTTTT. Translating it yields CASSRQRPGLAGLDGELFF. The chain has TRBV5-4 and TRBJ2-2, with TRBD2 identical over 13 bases. The germline V gene encodes CDR1 SGHNT and CDR2 YYREEE (reference sequence). V lost 4 bases to trimming and J lost 7 bases; unmatched junction nucleotides: 16. The length of the CDR3 is 19 residues.